The 22 T cell receptor beta chains given below trace back to one sample, sequenced in a study of cytomegalovirus exposure and HLA in healthy donors. Vbeta (60) and Jbeta (13) primers were used in the PCR. The method was immunoSEQ multiplex PCR; TCRdb's version includes in-frame clones alone and lacks a portion of them. The sample holds roughly 200,000 clones, roughly 13% seen once. Sequencing was done on a sample of PBMCs. Receptor source: a man over 45 in good health and CMV-seropositive.

This clone was observed a few times. The chain employs TRBV7-6 and TRBJ2-5, with 16 bases identical to TRBD2. This CDR3 spans 18 amino acids. V was clipped by 5 bases and J by 4 bases; unmatched bases: 10. Per the germline V gene, CDR1 is SGHVS and CDR2 is FNYEAQ. The CDR3 region has the DNA TGTGCCAGCAGCACCGACTGGGGACTAGCGGGGGGGCGAGAGACCCAGTACTTC. This gives the protein CASSTDWGLAGGRETQYF.

The J gene is TRBJ1-5, the V gene TRBV7-2, with TRBD1 matching 7 bases. Germline CDR1 reads SGHTA; CDR2 reads FQGNSA. Unmatched junction bases numbered 6, after V lost 5 bases and J lost 8 bases. The CDR3 covers 13 residues. The CDR3 coding sequence is TGTGCCAGCAGCCCGGGACAGTCCGAGCCCCAGCATTTT. Protein: CASSPGQSEPQHF.

This clone was seen more than once but under ten times. The chain uses TRBV4-1 and TRBJ1-1; D is possibly TRBD1 (5 bases). Germline CDR1 and CDR2: MGHRA and YSYEKL. V lost 3 bases and J 4 bases, leaving 15 bases between the germline ends. This CDR3 comprises 15 residues. In DNA form, the CDR3 reads TGCGCCAGCAGCCACATCCGACAGAGGATCACTGAAGCTTTCTTT. Translation: CASSHIRQRITEAFF.

The chain recombines TRBV6-4 with TRBJ2-1, with D possibly matching TRBD1 (6 bases). Germline V gene lookup returns CDR1 MRHNA and CDR2 SNTAGT. The CDR3 sequence is 19 residues long. Trimming shortened V by 5 bases and J by 4 bases, and 27 bases separated the two germline ends. For the CDR3, the DNA is TGTGCCAGCAGTAAATTTAGTACAGGGCTGGGCGCGGTTTACAATGAGCAGTTCTTC. This sequence encodes CASSKFSTGLGAVYNEQFF.

This chain joins TRBV11-3 and TRBJ2-7, with TRBD1 as a possible D gene (6 bases). The germline gives CDR1 SGHNT, CDR2 YENEEA. The V and J ends lost 2 bases and 6 bases respectively, with 11 bases between them. The CDR3 totals 13 residues. CDR3 in amino acids: CASSLTRGGEQYV. The CDR3 DNA reads TGTGCCAGCAGCTTAACTCGAGGGGGCGAGCAGTACGTC.

V usage is TRBV28 and J usage is TRBJ1-4; D is possibly TRBD1 (6 bases). CDR3 length: 15 residues. Germline V CDR1 and CDR2: MDHEN, SYDVKM. The ends were cut back, 3 bases at V and 8 bases at J, with 16 bases in the middle. CDR3 protein: CASSFSTGRREKLFF. CDR3 DNA sequence: TGTGCCAGCAGTTTTTCCACAGGGAGAAGAGAAAAACTGTTTTTT.

This clone was counted between two and nine times. The V and J genes are TRBV7-2 and TRBJ1-1; the D is unclear. The V end lost 6 bases, the J end lost 7 bases, and 9 bases lay between the germline ends. The CDR3 has 11 residues. The germline V gene encodes CDR1 SGHTA and CDR2 FQGNSA. In nucleotides, the CDR3 is TGTGCCAGCAGACTCAAAAATGAAGCTTTCTTT. Translating it yields CASRLKNEAFF. Filled out from reference TRBV7-2 and TRBJ1-1, the complete variable domain reads GAGVSQSPSNKVTEKGKDVELRCDPISGHTALYWYRQSLGQGLEFLIYFQGNSAPDKSGLPSDRFSAERTGGSVSTLTIQRTQQEDSAVYLCASRLKNEAFFGQGTRLTVV.

This clone was seen only a few times. The V and J genes are TRBV2 and TRBJ1-5; the D gene is possibly TRBD1 (5 bases). With 6 bases removed from V and 5 bases from J, the gap between germline ends came to 14 bases. Germline V gives CDR1 SNHLY, CDR2 FYNNEI. This CDR3 has 14 residues. This CDR3 is CASRRQPADQPQHF. CDR3 bases: TGTGCCAGCAGGCGACAGCCGGCCGATCAGCCCCAGCATTTT.

The chain uses TRBV18 and TRBJ1-2; D not resolved. CDR3 length: 12 residues. V lost 8 bases and J lost 8, with 15 bases in between. In germline, CDR1 is KGHSH, CDR2 LQKENI. The CDR3 protein is CASVLLGSGYTF. In DNA, the CDR3 is TGTGCCAGCGTACTGCTCGGGTCCGGCTACACCTTC.

The chain recombines TRBV5-1 with TRBJ1-5; the match to TRBD1 covers 7 bases. The CDR3 has 16 residues. With 4 bases clipped from V and 3 bases from J, the junction kept 10 bases outside the gene matches. Germline V CDR1 and CDR2: SGHRS, YFSETQ. CDR3 in amino acids: CASSPGDSHYNQPQHF. The DNA for the CDR3 is TGCGCCAGCAGCCCGGGGGACAGCCATTACAATCAGCCCCAGCATTTT.

The rearrangement uses TRBV2 and TRBJ2-6; D may be TRBD2 (5 bases). This CDR3 region has 15 residues. V was cut by 4 bases and J by 2 bases, with 9 bases left in between. Looked up from germline, CDR1 is SNHLY and CDR2 is FYNNEI. In nucleotides, the CDR3 is TGTGCCAGCAGTGTGACGGGGACTGGGGCCAACGTCCTGACTTTC. This codes for CASSVTGTGANVLTF.

CDR3 coding DNA: TGTGCCAGCAGCTTTAACAGGGGGCTGAACACCGGGGAGCTGTTTTTT. Translated: CASSFNRGLNTGELFF. The chain recombines TRBV7-2 with TRBJ2-2; 9 nucleotides align to TRBD1. From germline, CDR1 is SGHTA and CDR2 FQGNSA. After removal of 3 bases from V and 1 base from J, the junction contained 3 bases not matched to a gene. CDR3 length: 16 residues.

This clone was seen more than once but under ten times. This chain joins TRBV9 and TRBJ2-7; D possibly corresponds to TRBD1 (5 bases). The CDR3 length is 14 residues. The germline CDR1 and CDR2 sequences are SGDLS and YYNGEE. Trimming left V 4 bases short and J 1 base short, with 12 bases between. The CDR3 sequence: CASSPEGVSYEQYF. CDR3 sequence (DNA): TGTGCCAGCAGCCCCGAAGGGGTTTCCTACGAGCAGTACTTC.

There are a few counts of this clone. CDR3 in DNA: TGTGCCAGCAGTTACTCCGCACAGGGAGCGTTCTATGGCTACACCTTC. Residues: CASSYSAQGAFYGYTF. The chain has TRBV6-5 and TRBJ1-2, with a tentative D call TRBD1 (6 bases). The CDR3 has 16 residues. Germline CDR1 reads MNHEY; CDR2 reads SVGAGI. V lost 0 bases to trimming and J lost 4 bases, with 15 bases between them.

J is TRBJ2-3 and V is TRBV2; 10 bases agree with TRBD2. CDR1 is SNHLY, CDR2 FYNNEI, per germline. The CDR3 runs 15 residues. Trimming removed 10 bases from V and 3 bases from J; junction bases left unmatched: 10. This CDR3 is CANVRLAGETDTQYF. CDR3 nucleotides: TGTGCCAACGTTCGGCTAGCGGGGGAGACAGATACGCAGTATTTT. Complete variable domain (other parts from reference TRBV2 and TRBJ2-3): EPEVTQTPSHQVTQMGQEVILRCVPISNHLYFYWYRQILGQKVEFLVSFYNNEISEKSEIFDDQFSVERPDGSNFTLKIRSTKLEDSAMYFCANVRLAGETDTQYFGPGTRLTVL.

This clone showed up just a few times. The chain joins TRBV7-9 to TRBJ1-2; 8 nucleotides match TRBD1. This CDR3 has 16 amino acids. Per the germline V gene, CDR1 is SEHNR and CDR2 is FQNEAQ (reference sequence). Trimming removed 5 bases from V and 2 bases from J; junction bases left unmatched: 10. The chain's CDR3 is CASSPTTRTGNYGYTF. DNA for the CDR3: TGTGCCAGCAGCCCTACGACCCGGACAGGGAACTATGGCTACACCTTC.

This clone occurred a few times. The chain links TRBV12-5 to TRBJ1-1; TRBD1 aligns across 7 bases. Trimming at V came to 4 bases and at J to 4 bases, leaving 12 bases not matched to a gene. The CDR3 loop spans 16 amino acids. The germline V gene encodes CDR1 LGHNT and CDR2 FRNRAP. For the CDR3, the DNA is TGTGCTAGTGGTTGGGCAGGGGGGTCCCAAGGCACTGAAGCTTTCTTT. This sequence encodes CASGWAGGSQGTEAFF.

The chain joins TRBV6-5 to TRBJ1-2; D is undetermined. The CDR3 runs to 14 residues. Trimming cost V 0 bases and J 3 bases, with 8 bases left between them. The germline gives CDR1 MNHEY, CDR2 SVGAGI. As DNA, the CDR3 is TGTGCCAGCAGTTACTCTTCGGGGTACTATGGCTACACCTTC. Its protein product is CASSYSSGYYGYTF.

The rearrangement uses TRBV4-2 and TRBJ2-1; 8 nucleotides match TRBD2. The CDR3 sequence is 19 residues long. The V gene end was trimmed by 1 base and the J gene end by 8 bases; junction bases not matched to a gene: 19. Germline assignment: CDR1 LGHNA and CDR2 YNFKEQ. The CDR3 spells CASSQGQIQTSVLGDEQFF. The DNA for the CDR3 is TGTGCCAGCAGCCAAGGCCAAATTCAGACTAGCGTCCTAGGGGATGAGCAGTTCTTC.

This clone was seen a handful of times. CDR3 DNA sequence: TGTGCCAGCAGCTCGGGACTTCAAAAAGAGACCCAGTACTTC. Protein sequence: CASSSGLQKETQYF. The chain joins TRBV5-6 to TRBJ2-5, with a possible D match to TRBD2 (6 bases). Germline V CDR1 and CDR2: SGHDT, YYEEEE. V was cut by 3 bases and J by 3 bases, with 12 bases left in between. The length of the CDR3 is 14 residues. The variable domain in full, with the rest retrieved from reference TRBV5-6 and TRBJ2-5, is DAGVTQSPTHLIKTRGQQVTLRCSPKSGHDTVSWYQQALGQGPQFIFQYYEEEERQRGNFPDRFSGHQFPNYSSELNVNALLLGDSALYLCASSSGLQKETQYFGPGTRLLVL.

This rearrangement joins TRBV4-1 to TRBJ1-4, with 7 nucleotides matching TRBD1. The CDR3 runs to 15 residues. V lost 3 bases to trimming and J lost 8 bases; unmatched junction nucleotides: 9. Germline assignment: CDR1 MGHRA and CDR2 YSYEKL. The CDR3 loop is CASSHPDRENEKLFF. CDR3 sequence (DNA): TGCGCCAGCAGCCACCCAGACAGGGAGAACGAAAAACTGTTTTTT.

The table lists this clone with a count of one. The rearrangement uses TRBV4-3 and TRBJ1-4; D gene uncertain. This CDR3 region has 16 residues. Looked up from germline, CDR1 is LGHNA and CDR2 is YSLEER. V lost 0 bases, J lost 8 bases, and 16 bases lay in between. CDR3 loop: CASSQDKGGIREKLFF. The CDR3 nucleotides are TGCGCCAGCAGCCAAGATAAGGGCGGGATCAGGGAAAAACTGTTTTTT.